Presented here are 23 T cell receptor beta chains from one specimen sequenced in a study of molecular identifiers for immune sequencing clone quantification. Via MiXCR, TCRdb re-called the PCR reads, giving one row per CDR3 protein. The sample yields about 100,000 distinct CDR3 sequences, roughly a third seen once. The sample was naive CD8+ T cells from blood, with Jurkat cell RNA spiked in. Subset here: FACS-sorted CD8+CD4-CCR7+CD45RA+ naive T cells. The source of these receptors is a human donor in good health. Some libraries in this study had Jurkat cell RNA spiked in.

The gene calls are TRBV5-4 and TRBJ2-1; D is unclear. The CDR3 totals 14 residues. CDR1 SGHNT and CDR2 YYREEE come from the germline V gene (reference sequence). V lost 2 bases and J lost 4, with 10 bases in between. In DNA, the CDR3 is TGTGCCAGCAGCTTTTACATCCGTTACAATGAGCAGTTCTTC. Its protein is CASSFYIRYNEQFF.

A word on this clonotype: A clone one base away is much larger, so this may be a read error. The conserved final phenylalanine or tryptophan is absent from the CDR3, which likely points to a read error. It is unclear where the CDR3 begins or ends on the DNA, so no DNA is shown, and the CDR3 is as TCRdb lists it. The J gene is TRBJ2-1, the V gene TRBV7-2; TRBD1, as called in the table, went unchecked against the DNA. Germline CDR1 SGHTA, CDR2 FQGNSA. The length of the CDR3 is 13 amino acids, counting both ends. The CDR3 region is CASSPILGDLPYL.

This clonotype was seen at least ten times. The genes are TRBV27 and TRBJ2-5, with D possibly being TRBD1 (6 bases). The CDR3 is 12 amino acids. Germline V gives CDR1 MNHEY, CDR2 SMNVEV (reference sequence). V was shortened by 4 bases and J by 9 bases, with 12 bases between the two germline ends. The CDR3 region has the DNA TGTGCCAGCAGTTATAACAGGGTGCCCCAGTACTTC. Its protein is CASSYNRVPQYF.

In this sample, this clonotype turned up a few times. The rearrangement joins TRBV29-1 to TRBJ2-6; D possibly matches TRBD1 or TRBD2 (7 bases each). The CDR3 consists of 16 residues. Per the germline V gene, CDR1 is SQVTM and CDR2 is ANQGSEA. The V and J ends lost 7 bases and 0 bases respectively, with 16 bases between them. The chain's CDR3 is CSAQGGPGSGANVLTF. In nucleotides, the CDR3 is TGCAGCGCTCAGGGGGGGCCGGGCTCTGGGGCCAACGTCCTGACTTTC.

With respect to this clonotype: A much larger clonotype is one base distant, so this may be a read error. The chain is built from TRBV7-2 and TRBJ2-3; maybe TRBD1 (6 bases). The CDR3 contains 15 residues. Germline lookup yields CDR1 SGHTA and CDR2 FQGNSA. The CDR3 loop is CASSLYRTDTDTQNF. In DNA form, the CDR3 reads TGTGCCAGCAGCTTATACAGGACAGACACAGATACGCAGAATTTT.

The chain uses TRBV4-1 and TRBJ2-1; unclear D gene. The CDR3 sequence is 14 residues long. The germline CDR1 and CDR2 sequences are MGHRA and YSYEKL. Deletions cut 3 bases from V and 6 bases from J, with 12 bases between. The CDR3 is CASSHSGRRNEQFF. CDR3 nucleotide sequence: TGCGCCAGCAGCCACTCTGGTAGGCGCAATGAGCAGTTCTTC.

This clonotype showed up just a few times. The chain couples TRBV3-1 to TRBJ2-5; D tentatively reads TRBD1 or TRBD2 (7 bases each). The length of the CDR3 is 15 residues. Trimming removed 1 base at V and 5 bases at J, with 14 bases between. Germline lookup yields CDR1 LGHDT and CDR2 YNNKEL (reference sequence). The CDR3 protein is CASSQVPGGGETQYF. The CDR3, as DNA: TGTGCCAGCAGCCAAGTGCCAGGGGGGGGGGAGACCCAGTACTTC.

This clonotype appeared many times. The chain joins TRBV3-1 to TRBJ2-2, with TRBD2 as a possible D gene (5 bases). V was shortened by 1 base and J by 5 bases, with 8 bases between the two germline ends. The CDR3 consists of 14 residues. Germline V gene sequence: CDR1 LGHDT, CDR2 YNNKEL (reference sequence). The CDR3: CASSQARGTGELFF. In DNA, the CDR3 is TGTGCCAGCAGCCAAGCCCGAGGGACCGGGGAGCTGTTTTTT. Filled out from reference TRBV3-1 and TRBJ2-2, the complete variable domain reads DTAVSQTPKYLVTQMGNDKSIKCEQNLGHDTMYWYKQDSKKFLKIMFSYNNKELIINETVPNRFSPKSPDKAHLNLHINSLELGDSAVYFCASSQARGTGELFFGEGSRLTVL.

As for this clonotype: A read error is possible here, since a much larger clone lies one base away. The genes are TRBV28 and TRBJ2-1, with TRBD2 identical over 7 bases. The ends lost 6 bases at V and 3 bases at J; junction bases unmatched: 5. The CDR3 length is 14 residues. Germline V CDR1 and CDR2: MDHEN, SYDVKM. CDR3 sequence: CASRPRGSYNEQFF. The DNA of the CDR3 is TGTGCCAGCAGGCCTCGCGGGAGCTACAATGAGCAGTTCTTC.

This clonotype was observed a few times. The chain combines TRBV9 with TRBJ2-7, with D possibly TRBD1 on 7 matching bases. CDR1 and CDR2 (germline): SGDLS, YYNGEE. There are 15 residues in the CDR3. V was pared by 0 bases and J by 1 base, with 11 bases between. The CDR3 DNA reads TGTGCCAGCAGCGTAGCGCCAGGGGGGTCCTACGAGCAGTACTTC. It encodes CASSVAPGGSYEQYF.

In this sample, this clonotype turned up many times. The chain links TRBV28 to TRBJ1-1; 7 nucleotides match TRBD1. Germline V gives CDR1 MDHEN, CDR2 SYDVKM. This CDR3 is 15 amino acids long. J gave up 0 bases and V 5 bases, and 6 bases lay outside the gene matches. This chain's CDR3 is CASSLRQGLNTEAFF. CDR3 coding DNA: TGTGCCAGCAGTCTAAGACAGGGACTGAACACTGAAGCTTTCTTT. The full variable domain, completed using reference TRBV28 and TRBJ1-1, is DVKVTQSSRYLVKRTGEKVFLECVQDMDHENMFWYRQDPGLGLRLIYFSYDVKMKEKGDIPEGYSVSREKKERFSLILESASTNQTSMYLCASSLRQGLNTEAFFGQGTRLTVV.

The gene calls are TRBV4-1 and TRBJ2-7, with 10 bases fitting TRBD2. The length of the CDR3 is 14 residues. The germline V gene encodes CDR1 MGHRA and CDR2 YSYEKL. Unmatched junction bases numbered 4, after V lost 1 base and J lost 7 bases. CDR3 protein: CASSQVLAGVEQYF. The CDR3 DNA sequence: TGCGCCAGCAGCCAAGTGCTAGCGGGAGTTGAGCAGTACTTC.

This clonotype occurred a few times. The rearrangement links TRBV27 to TRBJ2-5, with 11 bases that match TRBD1. Germline CDR1 is MNHEY and CDR2 is SMNVEV (reference sequence). This CDR3 spans 15 amino acids. Trimming removed 6 bases from V and 5 bases from J; junction bases left unmatched: 8. CDR3 residues: CASRQRTGGGETQYF. The CDR3 DNA follows: TGTGCCAGCAGGCAAAGGACAGGGGGCGGGGAGACCCAGTACTTC.

Comment on this clonotype: Given a much more abundant clone one base away, this may be a read error. CDR3 in DNA: TGCGCCAGCAGCCAAGGGACAAGCGGGGAGACCCAGTACTTC. As protein: CASSQGTSGETQYF. The rearrangement links TRBV4-1 to TRBJ2-5, with D perhaps matching TRBD2 (6 bases). Germline-derived CDR1 and CDR2 are MGHRA and YSYEKL. CDR3 size: 14 residues. The V and J ends lost 1 base and 5 bases respectively, with 11 bases between them.

The chain employs TRBV2 and TRBJ1-5; 11 bases map to TRBD1. The CDR3 length is 15 residues. V trimming: 6 bases; J trimming: 2 bases; junction bases outside the gene matches: 3. The germline V gene encodes CDR1 SNHLY and CDR2 FYNNEI. CDR3 amino acids: CASSGGQGGNQPQHF. CDR3 nucleotides: TGTGCCAGCAGCGGGGGACAGGGGGGCAATCAGCCCCAGCATTTT.

V gene TRBV28 combines with J gene TRBJ2-7; D tentatively reads TRBD1 or TRBD2 (7 bases each). The V and J ends lost 2 bases and 3 bases respectively, with 14 bases between them. The germline CDR1 and CDR2 sequences are MDHEN and SYDVKM. The CDR3 is made up of 15 amino acids. This CDR3 is CASSLGRGRRYEQYF. The CDR3, as DNA: TGTGCCAGCAGTTTAGGGAGGGGGCGACGCTACGAGCAGTACTTC.

Turning to this clonotype: This CDR3 is missing its conserved last phenylalanine or tryptophan, likely due to a read error. The V call is TRBV6-2 or TRBV6-3, the J call TRBJ2-4, with 9 bases fitting TRBD1. V gave up 6 bases and J gave up 6 bases; unmatched junction bases: 9. Germline CDR1 MNHEY, CDR2 SVGEGT. The CDR3 contains 15 residues. The chain's CDR3 is CASRPTGGRLNIQYY. CDR3 DNA sequence: TGTGCCAGCAGACCCACAGGGGGCAGACTAAACATTCAGTACTAC.

Comments on this clonotype: A read error may be the cause here, since a much bigger clone is one base away. V is TRBV29-1 and J is TRBJ2-7; 11 positions match TRBD1. Germline CDR1 and CDR2: SQVTM and ANQGSEA. The CDR3 is made up of 12 amino acids. The ends lost 5 bases at V and 7 bases at J; junction bases unmatched: 4. The CDR3: CSVLDRGHEQYF. In DNA, the CDR3 is TGCAGCGTTTTGGACAGGGGGCATGAGCAGTACTTC.

On this clonotype itself: This sequence may be a read error, since a much larger clone differs from it by one base. The CDR3 sequence: CASSLYAGAFEQYF. CDR3 bases: TGTGCCAGCAGTTTATATGCGGGAGCCTTCGAGCAGTACTTC. The rearrangement links TRBV27 to TRBJ2-7; 7 nucleotides match TRBD2. Germline assignment: CDR1 MNHEY and CDR2 SMNVEV (reference sequence). The ends lost 1 base at V and 6 bases at J; junction bases unmatched: 6. The CDR3 totals 14 residues.

CDR3 in DNA: TGTGCCAGCAGCTCTACTATGCGCTCCTACAATGAGCAGTTCTTC. Translation: CASSSTMRSYNEQFF. The genes are TRBV7-8 and TRBJ2-1; D unresolved. Trimming cost V 4 bases and J 0 bases, with 10 bases left between them. The germline CDR1 and CDR2 sequences are SGHVS and FQNEAQ. The CDR3 is 15 amino acids.

As for this clonotype: Given a much more abundant clone one base away, this may be a read error. The chain carries TRBV12-3 or TRBV12-4 and TRBJ2-3; weak D call: TRBD2 (6 bases). V lost 6 bases, J lost 6 bases, and 22 bases lay in between. The CDR3 is 16 residues long. CDR3 sequence reads: CASRSWGEETLDTQYF. The CDR3 DNA follows: TGTGCCAGCAGGAGCTGGGGGGAGGAAACGTTGGATACGCAGTATTTT.

This chain connects TRBV7-2 to TRBJ2-3, with D unresolved. The germline V and J ends were trimmed by 4 bases and 2 bases, with 4 bases remaining between them. The germline gives CDR1 SGHTA, CDR2 FQGNSA. This CDR3 contains 12 residues. CDR3 in amino acids: CASSWDTDTQYF. Written as DNA, the CDR3 is TGTGCCAGCAGCTGGGACACAGATACGCAGTATTTT.

The chain combines TRBV6-5 with TRBJ2-7, with D unresolved. Trimming left V 2 bases short and J 4 bases short, with 15 bases between. This CDR3 is 15 amino acids long. Germline CDR1 and CDR2: MNHEY and SVGAGI. CDR3 residues: CASSYPSGVGYEQYF. The CDR3 coding sequence is TGTGCCAGCAGTTACCCCTCAGGAGTGGGGTACGAGCAGTACTTC.